Below, 15 T cell receptor beta chains from the same sample are listed, as sequenced in a study of cytomegalovirus exposure and HLA in healthy donors. PCR employed 60 Vbeta and 13 Jbeta primers. Some clones are missing from TCRdb's copy, which holds only in-frame ones; the method was immunoSEQ multiplex PCR. Of about 130,000 clones in the sample, around 73% are singletons; the top ten hold around 1.2%. The specimen sequenced was PBMCs. The receptors originated from a man in his fifties in good health and CMV-seronegative.

This clone was observed a handful of times. This chain uses TRBV6-1 with TRBJ1-5; TRBD1 might be the D (6 bases). The germline V gene encodes CDR1 MNHNS and CDR2 SASEGT. There are 14 residues in the CDR3. Trimming pared 8 bases from V and 3 bases from J, leaving 14 bases between. CDR3 coding DNA: TGTGCCAGCCCCTCCGGACAGAACAATCAGCCCCAGCATTTT. It yields the protein CASPSGQNNQPQHF.

V gene TRBV19 combines with J gene TRBJ1-3; 7 bases agree with TRBD1. V lost 4 bases to trimming and J lost 4 bases; unmatched junction nucleotides: 1. The CDR3 consists of 13 residues. The germline V gene has CDR1 LNHDA and CDR2 SQIVND (reference sequence). The CDR3: CASSKTGGNTIYF. The CDR3 DNA reads as TGTGCCAGTAGTAAGACAGGGGGAAACACCATATATTTT.

The chain is built from TRBV7-2 and TRBJ1-1; 10 positions match TRBD1. The CDR3 loop spans 12 amino acids. From germline, CDR1 is SGHTA and CDR2 FQGNSA. Unmatched junction bases numbered 5, after V lost 4 bases and J lost 12 bases. The CDR3 coding sequence is TGTGCCAGCAGCTCCCCGGGACAGGGGTCTTTCTTT. Its translation: CASSSPGQGSFF.

The gene calls are TRBV9 and TRBJ2-1; D is unresolved. This CDR3 spans 15 amino acids. V lost 0 bases, J lost 1 base, and 8 bases lay in between. In germline, CDR1 is SGDLS, CDR2 YYNGEE. The CDR3 DNA sequence: TGTGCCAGCAGCGTAGGGAGTTTTTCCTACAATGAGCAGTTCTTC. This translates into CASSVGSFSYNEQFF.

The chain recombines TRBV15 with TRBJ2-1; TRBD2 might be the D (5 bases). V shed 6 bases and J shed 2 bases, with 14 bases lying between them. The CDR3 totals 15 residues. Germline values: CDR1 LNHNV, CDR2 YYDKDF (reference sequence). CDR3 amino acids: CATREAGSPYNEQFF. CDR3 DNA: TGTGCCACCAGGGAGGCAGGATCGCCCTACAATGAGCAGTTCTTC.

The chain joins TRBV18 to TRBJ1-1, with D uncertain. The CDR3 runs 16 residues. Germline V lookup: CDR1 KGHSH, CDR2 LQKENI. Trimming left V 0 bases short and J 1 base short, with 12 bases between. The CDR3 protein is CASSPPRIIKNTEAFF. The CDR3 bases are TGTGCCAGCTCACCACCCAGGATCATAAAGAACACTGAAGCTTTCTTT.

The V call is TRBV15, the J call TRBJ2-7, with TRBD1 identical over 9 bases. Germline CDR1 LNHNV, CDR2 YYDKDF (reference sequence). This CDR3 spans 17 amino acids. Trimming removed 0 bases from V and 2 bases from J; junction bases left unmatched: 8. CDR3 residues: CATSRDKFRTGAYEQYF. The CDR3 DNA reads TGTGCCACCAGCAGAGATAAATTTAGGACAGGGGCCTACGAGCAGTACTTC.

The V gene is TRBV7-2, the J gene TRBJ1-5, with D possibly being TRBD1 (5 bases). CDR1 and CDR2 from the germline V gene are SGHTA and FQGNSA. V gave up 1 base and J gave up 2 bases, with 15 bases separating them. The CDR3 length is 17 residues. Here the CDR3 reads CASSLVLDKSRNQPQHF. The DNA for the CDR3 is TGTGCCAGCAGCTTAGTATTGGACAAGAGCCGCAATCAGCCCCAGCATTTT.

This chain links TRBV27 with TRBJ1-5; a possible D gene is TRBD1 (6 bases). The CDR3 runs to 15 residues. V lost 5 bases, J lost 1 base, and 12 bases lay in between. Germline CDR1 is MNHEY and CDR2 is SMNVEV (reference sequence). The CDR3 sequence: CASSPFQGSNQPQHF. CDR3 coding DNA: TGTGCCAGCAGTCCCTTTCAGGGGAGCAATCAGCCCCAGCATTTT.

Comment on this clone: Other DNA sequences from this sample encode an identical CDR3 as well. The chain has TRBV11-2 and TRBJ2-7; 14 bases map to TRBD2. This CDR3 is built from 17 residues. Germline V gene lookup returns CDR1 SGHAT and CDR2 FQNNGV. V trimming: 5 bases; J trimming: 1 base; junction bases outside the gene matches: 7. As DNA, the CDR3 is TGTGCCAGCAGCGCCGGACTAGCGGGAGGTCCTTCCTACGAGCAGTACTTC. Protein product: CASSAGLAGGPSYEQYF.

This chain links TRBV10-3 with TRBJ2-5, with a tentative D call TRBD1 (6 bases). Germline CDR1 ENHRY, CDR2 SYGVKD. CDR3 length: 14 amino acids. Trimming took 2 bases from V and 1 from J, leaving 8 bases between them. CDR3 bases: TGTGCCATCAGTGAGGGACAGCGCCAAGAGACCCAGTACTTC. This translates into CAISEGQRQETQYF.

The V call is TRBV7-2, the J call TRBJ2-1, with 11 bases fitting TRBD1. Germline values: CDR1 SGHTA, CDR2 FQGNSA. The CDR3 consists of 16 residues. J gave up 7 bases and V 0 bases, and 5 bases lay outside the gene matches. CDR3 in amino acids: CASSLAPRDRGNEQFF. In nucleotides, the CDR3 is TGTGCCAGCAGCTTAGCGCCCCGGGACAGGGGGAATGAGCAGTTCTTC.

This clone occurred a few times. This sequence joins TRBV11-1 and TRBJ1-1, with a tentative D call TRBD1 (6 bases). Germline CDR1 SGHAT, CDR2 FQDESV (reference sequence). The CDR3 loop spans 14 amino acids. Between the trimmed V and J ends, which lost 1 base and 0 bases, there was a span of 6 bases. The CDR3 nucleotides are TGTGCCAGCAGCTTAGAGGGGGTGAACACTGAAGCTTTCTTT. Translation gives CASSLEGVNTEAFF.

This clone was found once. The genes are TRBV18 and TRBJ1-1; TRBD1 aligns across 9 bases. Germline CDR1 is KGHSH and CDR2 is LQKENI. V was clipped by 6 bases and J by 2 bases; unmatched bases: 13. The CDR3 spans 17 residues. The CDR3, as DNA: TGTGCCAGCTCTCTTATCCCCGGGACAGGGCTAAACACTGAAGCTTTCTTT. This encodes CASSLIPGTGLNTEAFF.

The chain joins TRBV29-1 to TRBJ2-3; 9 nucleotides agree with TRBD2. The trim removed 3 bases at V and 4 bases at J, leaving 8 bases unmatched. This CDR3 has 15 amino acids. Germline CDR1 is SQVTM and CDR2 is ANQGSEA. The CDR3 DNA sequence: TGCAGCGTTGAGAGTTTGGGACTAGCTTCAGATACGCAGTATTTT. Amino acids: CSVESLGLASDTQYF.